This record covers a single TCR beta chain. Libraries were prepared by immunoSEQ multiplex PCR; TCRdb keeps only in-frame clonotypes and omits some of them. Among about 51,000 clones listed, almost 90% were seen once. Germline assignment: CDR1 SGHVS and CDR2 FQNEAQ. Trimming pared 8 bases from V and 6 bases from J, leaving 18 bases between. CDR3 length: 14 amino acids. The sample originates from a study of control samples from healthy donors and cancer patients. J is TRBJ2-3 and V is TRBV7-8, with D perhaps matching TRBD2 (6 bases). This clonotype was obtained from a middle-aged man with head and neck cancer. Sequencing used PBMCs. In nucleotides, the CDR3 is TGTGCCAGCGGGGTCCGCGGGGCAGGGGATACGCAGTATTTT. It is translated as CASGVRGAGDTQYF.